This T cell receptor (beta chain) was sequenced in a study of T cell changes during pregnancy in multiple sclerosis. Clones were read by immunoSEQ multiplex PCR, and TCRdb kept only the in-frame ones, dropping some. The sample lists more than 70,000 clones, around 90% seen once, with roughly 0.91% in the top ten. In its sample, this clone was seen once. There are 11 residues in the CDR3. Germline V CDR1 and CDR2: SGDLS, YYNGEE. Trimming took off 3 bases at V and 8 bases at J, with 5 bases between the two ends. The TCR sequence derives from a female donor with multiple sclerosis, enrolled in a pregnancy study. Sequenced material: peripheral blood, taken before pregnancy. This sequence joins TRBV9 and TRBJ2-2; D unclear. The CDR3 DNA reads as TGTGCCAGCAGCGCCCGGGGGGAGCTGTTTTTT. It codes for CASSARGELFF.